This is a list of T cell receptor beta chains from one sample in a study of shared clonotypes between healthy human individuals. The protocol was immunoSEQ multiplex PCR, while the TCRdb copy is restricted to in-frame clones and leaves out a portion. The data hold over a million clones, with over 95% observed a single time. Input material: naive CD4+ T cells sorted from blood. The origin of the receptors is a man aged 30-40 years in good health. Both conserved end residues are part of each CDR3. Each record gives: CDR3 DNA, CDR3 protein, J gene, clone size, V gene, D gene. D genes are given only for firm matches. Where a row states a size, it is once, few, many or the class of an expanded clone; other rows omit it.

TGCGCCAGCAGCCAAGATACGGACAGGGCCTACAATGAGCAGTTCTTC	CASSQDTDRAYNEQFF	TRBJ2-1	NA	TRBV4-3	TRBD1
TGTGCCTCAAGACTAGCGGGAGGTGGCGAGCAGTACTTC	CASRLAGGGEQYF	TRBJ2-7	NA	TRBV27	TRBD2
TGCGCCAGCAGCTTGGGGGACAGGCTCCTGGAGACCCAGTACTTC	CASSLGDRLLETQYF	TRBJ2-5	NA	TRBV5-1	TRBD1
TGTGCCAGCAGTCTGACGACAGGTCTGGACGAGCAGTACTTC	CASSLTTGLDEQYF	TRBJ2-7	NA	TRBV28	NA
TGTGCCAGCAGCTTGTCAGCGGGAGACCAGTTCTTC	CASSLSAGDQFF	TRBJ2-1	once	TRBV5-6	TRBD2
TGTGCCACCGGGGTATGGGACAGAAATTCCGGGGAGCTGTTTTTT	CATGVWDRNSGELFF	TRBJ2-2	NA	TRBV19	TRBD1
TGTGCCAGCAGCTCTTACAGAACCAACACTGAAGCTTTCTTT	CASSSYRTNTEAFF	TRBJ1-1	NA	TRBV5-4	NA
TGTGCCAGCAGCTTTAGAAGGGGGCAGCCCCAGCATTTT	CASSFRRGQPQHF	TRBJ1-5	NA	TRBV7-9	NA
TGTGCCAGCAGCTTAGGGTGGAAGGGGGTCAACACTGAAGCTTTCTTT	CASSLGWKGVNTEAFF	TRBJ1-1	NA	TRBV7-6	NA
TGTGCCAGCAGCGGGGGAGGGTTTGACGGGGCCAACGTCCTGACTTTC	CASSGGGFDGANVLTF	TRBJ2-6	NA	TRBV9	TRBD2
TGTGCCAGCTCACCAGGCCAGCGGCCCTACGAGCAGTACTTC	CASSPGQRPYEQYF	TRBJ2-7	NA	TRBV18	NA
TGTGCCAGCAGCTCCTCTAGACCAGCGGCCCACAATGAGCAGTTCTTC	CASSSSRPAAHNEQFF	TRBJ2-1	NA	TRBV5-4	NA
TGCGCCAGCAGCCACCAACCCAAGACAGGAAGTCACTCTGGGGCCAACGTCCTGACTTTC	CASSHQPKTGSHSGANVLTF	TRBJ2-6	NA	TRBV5-1	NA
TGCGCCAGCAGTGAGTCGGGGGGCCCCTACCAGCCCCAGCATTTT	CASSESGGPYQPQHF	TRBJ1-5	NA	TRBV10-2	NA
TGTGCCAGCTCCCTGGGAGGGGGGATCTACAATGAGCAGTTCTTC	CASSLGGGIYNEQFF	TRBJ2-1	NA	TRBV18	NA
TGTGCCAGTAGCCCCTTGTTGGGGGATTATCAGCCCCAGCATTTT	CASSPLLGDYQPQHF	TRBJ1-5	NA	TRBV19	NA
TGCGCCAGCAGCCAAATGCTAGCGGGAGCCTACAATGAGCAGTTCTTC	CASSQMLAGAYNEQFF	TRBJ2-1	NA	TRBV4-3	TRBD2
TGTGCCAGCAGGGAAGAATATGGCTACACCTTC	CASREEYGYTF	TRBJ1-2	NA	TRBV6-1	NA
TGTGCCATCAGTGCTAGCGGGAGCGGGAATGAGCAGTTCTTC	CAISASGSGNEQFF	TRBJ2-1	NA	TRBV10-3	TRBD2
TGCAGTGCGGGACAGGGTGGGGAGCAGTACTTC	CSAGQGGEQYF	TRBJ2-7	NA	TRBV20-1	TRBD1
TGTGCCAGCTCACCTCCGGGACTTGGCTCCTACAATGAGCAGTTCTTC	CASSPPGLGSYNEQFF	TRBJ2-1	NA	TRBV18	NA
TGCGCCAGCAGCCAAGATGCGACATCCACCGGGGAGCTGTTTTTT	CASSQDATSTGELFF	TRBJ2-2	NA	TRBV4-3	NA